Included here is one T cell receptor (beta chain) sequence, with context. This clonotype has more than one count but fewer than ten. Its recognized antigen is unknown. The input lacks base qualities; no much larger clone sits a single base away. These data belong to a study of blood T cells in healthy people across ages (dated by TCRdb to the mid-2010s). Turning to the overall study: In model experiments, roughly one uniquely barcoded TCR beta cDNA molecule per two T cells was captured by template switching. Using deep sequencing normalized with unique cDNA molecular identifiers, the study measured how TCR beta repertoire diversity changes with age. The donors were divided into four age groups: young (average around 16 years), middle-aged (almost 40), aged (around 67) and long-lived (roughly 82). To avoid experimental bias, donors of different ages were distributed randomly across sequencing lanes. For two donors (one aged 18 to 30 and one aged 80 or older), the study analyzed two additional independent replicas of 1 million unique cDNA reads from the same blood draw.

The donors were roughly 40 Caucasian individuals from Russia, aged about 6 to 95 years, who were systemically healthy. Approximately 10 milliliters of peripheral blood were collected from each donor into EDTA-treated Vacutainer tubes. Ficoll-Paque density-gradient centrifugation was used to isolate PBMCs, with at least 6 million per sample. Total RNA was extracted from PBMCs with Trizol reagent, with at least 5 micrograms obtained per sample. For every donor, flow cytometry on a PBMC aliquot measured the percentage of naive CD45RAhigh/CD27high T cells. CDR1 LGHDT and CDR2 YNNKEL were looked up in the germline V gene (reference sequence). Taken from cysteine to phenylalanine, the CDR3 has 15 residues. Only CDR3 DNA is held: 45 bases, read in frame from base 1. Trimming takes 1 base off V and 1 base off J; junction bases not matched to a gene: 2. Study-wide findings and limitations: The percentage of naive T cells measured by flow cytometry correlated strongly with observed TCR beta diversity. As age increased, observed TCR beta diversity per million T cells dropped in a roughly linear way, and a significant reduction was already evident by age 40. Compared with the aged group, the long-lived group had more naive CD4+ T cells, fewer expanded clones and increased TCR diversity, suggesting age selection. Because donor CMV infection status was unknown, age-related changes in expanded clonotypes were potentially confounded. Total diversity estimates from one million sequenced T cells were considered lower bounds and underestimates. Since profiling was done on bulk unsorted PBMCs, naive and antigen-experienced compartments could not be conclusively compared.

Receptor libraries were prepared by 5' RACE. TCRdb shows the sequencer as Illumina HiSeq 2500. A second PCR of 7 to 11 cycles was performed with a sample-barcoded 5' primer and a J-beta primer mix. A unique molecular identifier was introduced onto each TCR beta cDNA molecule by a template-switch 5' adaptor carrying 12 random nucleotides. Each sample yielded at least 3 million CDR3-containing paired-end reads. The Mint cDNA synthesis kit, primed by a TRBC-specific oligonucleotide, was used to synthesize first-strand cDNA from all RNA. Following uracil-DNA glycosylase treatment, all cDNA underwent a first 18-cycle PCR with the universal primers M1SS and BC2_uni_R. As for the original processing: For normalization, 1 million high-quality reads were randomly selected from each sample, with every read carrying a distinct molecular identifier. Reads sharing molecular identifiers were discarded rather than binned into consensus sequences. MiTCR, with a Q25 quality threshold and the strictest error-elimination algorithm, was used for CDR3 identification, clonotype clustering and error correction. A nonparametric unseen species model using Euler transformation provided a lower-bound estimate of total TCR beta diversity. TCRdb reanalyzed the raw reads on its own, using fastp at Q25 for trimming and MiXCR for clone calling, and kept in-frame beta chains. Here each entry gathers all rows of one CDR3 protein and keeps the most common genes and DNA. The V and J calls follow TCRdb's processing rather than the paper's. The sample data list over 700,000 distinct CDR3 sequences, and 40% to 65% of these were observed just once. The top ten clonotypes cover about 42% of the sample.

The specimen sequenced was blood. The sequence came from a man older than 75 in good health. Recombination connected TRBV3-1 to TRBJ2-3; 7 nucleotides in the junction match TRBD1. The CDR3 region reads CASSQGDRRTDTQYF. The DNA sequence follows: TGTGCCAGCAGCCAAGGGGACAGACGCACAGATACGCAGTATTTT.